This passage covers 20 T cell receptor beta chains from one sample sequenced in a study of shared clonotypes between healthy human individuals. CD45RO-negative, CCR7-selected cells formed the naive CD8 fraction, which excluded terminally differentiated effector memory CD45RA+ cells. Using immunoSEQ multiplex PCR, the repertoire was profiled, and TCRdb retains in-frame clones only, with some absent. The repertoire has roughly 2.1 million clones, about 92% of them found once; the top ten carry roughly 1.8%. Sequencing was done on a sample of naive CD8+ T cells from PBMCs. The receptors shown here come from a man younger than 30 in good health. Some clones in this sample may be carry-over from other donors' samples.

CDR3 sequence (DNA): TGTGCCAGCAGTTACTCTAGGGGACACGAGCAGTACTTC. This codes for CASSYSRGHEQYF. V is TRBV6-6 and J is TRBJ2-7, with D perhaps matching TRBD1 or TRBD2 (5 bases each). V dropped 0 bases and J dropped 5 bases, with 8 bases sitting between them. The germline gives CDR1 MNHNY, CDR2 SVGAGI (reference sequence). There are 13 residues in the CDR3.

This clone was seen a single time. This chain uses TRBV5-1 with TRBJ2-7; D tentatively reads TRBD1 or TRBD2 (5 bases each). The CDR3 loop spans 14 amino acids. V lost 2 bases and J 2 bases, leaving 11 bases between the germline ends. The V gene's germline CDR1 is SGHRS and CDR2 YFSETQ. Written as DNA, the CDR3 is TGCGCCAGCAGCTTTGGGGGAGTAACCTACGAGCAGTACTTC. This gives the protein CASSFGGVTYEQYF.

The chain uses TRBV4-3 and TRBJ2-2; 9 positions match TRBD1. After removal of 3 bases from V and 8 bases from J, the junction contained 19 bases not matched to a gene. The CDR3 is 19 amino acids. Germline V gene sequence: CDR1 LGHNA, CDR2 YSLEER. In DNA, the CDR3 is TGCGCCAGCAGCCAGGGAGCCGGGACAGGGTTTGCCTCCGGTGGGGAGCTGTTTTTT. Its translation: CASSQGAGTGFASGGELFF.

The CDR3 here is CASSYLGGEETQYF. The CDR3, as DNA: TGTGCCAGCAGCTATTTGGGAGGGGAAGAGACCCAGTACTTC. The rearrangement uses TRBV5-4 and TRBJ2-5, with 7 bases aligning to TRBD2. Germline CDR1 SGHNT, CDR2 YYREEE (reference sequence). The CDR3 is 14 amino acids. The junction had 5 bases not matched to a gene; V was cut back by 3 bases and J by 3 bases.

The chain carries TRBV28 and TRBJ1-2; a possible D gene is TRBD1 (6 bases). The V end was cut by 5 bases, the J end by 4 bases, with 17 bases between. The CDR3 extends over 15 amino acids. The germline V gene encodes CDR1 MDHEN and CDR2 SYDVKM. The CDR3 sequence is CASSLFGQSPYGYTF. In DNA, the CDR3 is TGTGCCAGCAGTCTTTTTGGACAGTCACCCTATGGCTACACCTTC.

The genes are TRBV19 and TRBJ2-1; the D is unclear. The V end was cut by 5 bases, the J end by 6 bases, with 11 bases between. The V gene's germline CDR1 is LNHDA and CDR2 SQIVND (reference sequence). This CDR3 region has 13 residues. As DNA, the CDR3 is TGTGCCAGTAGTCCCTGGACCATCAATGAGCAGTTCTTC. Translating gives CASSPWTINEQFF.

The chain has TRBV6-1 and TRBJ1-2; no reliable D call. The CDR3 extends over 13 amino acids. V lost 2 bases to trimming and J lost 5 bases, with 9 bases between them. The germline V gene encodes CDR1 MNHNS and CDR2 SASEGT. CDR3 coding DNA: TGTGCCAGCAGTGAAATTGGGTTTTATGGCTACACCTTC. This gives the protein CASSEIGFYGYTF.

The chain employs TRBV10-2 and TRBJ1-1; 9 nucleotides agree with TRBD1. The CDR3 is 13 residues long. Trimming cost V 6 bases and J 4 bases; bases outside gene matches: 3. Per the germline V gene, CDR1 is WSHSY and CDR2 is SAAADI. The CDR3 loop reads CASRQGAPTEAFF. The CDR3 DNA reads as TGCGCCAGCAGACAGGGGGCGCCCACTGAAGCTTTCTTT.

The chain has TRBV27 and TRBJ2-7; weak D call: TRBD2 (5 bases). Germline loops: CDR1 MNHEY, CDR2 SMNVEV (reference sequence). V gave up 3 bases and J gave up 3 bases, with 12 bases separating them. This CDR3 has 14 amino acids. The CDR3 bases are TGTGCCAGCAGTTTGGGCGGGTATGGCTACGAGCAGTACTTC. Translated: CASSLGGYGYEQYF.

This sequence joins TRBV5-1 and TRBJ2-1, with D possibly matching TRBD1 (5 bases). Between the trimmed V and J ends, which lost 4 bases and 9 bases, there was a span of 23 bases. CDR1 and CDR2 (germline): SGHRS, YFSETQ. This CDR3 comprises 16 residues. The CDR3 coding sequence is TGCGCCAGCAGCCCGTTTCGGGTAGGGGCATTTGGTGAGCAGTTCTTC. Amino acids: CASSPFRVGAFGEQFF. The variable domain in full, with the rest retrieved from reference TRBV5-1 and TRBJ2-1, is KAGVTQTPRYLIKTRGQQVTLSCSPISGHRSVSWYQQTPGQGLQFLFEYFSETQRNKGNFPGRFSGRQFSNSRSEMNVSTLELGDSALYLCASSPFRVGAFGEQFFGPGTRLTVL.

CDR3: CASTQGAGANVLTF. The CDR3 DNA reads as TGTGCCAGCACCCAAGGTGCTGGGGCCAACGTCCTGACTTTC. The V and J genes are TRBV7-9 and TRBJ2-6; D remains unclear. CDR1 is SEHNR and CDR2 is FQNEAQ in the germline V gene (reference sequence). V lost 7 bases and J 2 bases, leaving 9 bases between the germline ends. This CDR3 region has 14 residues. Full variable domain (missing parts from reference TRBV7-9 and TRBJ2-6): DTGVSQNPRHKITKRGQNVTFRCDPISEHNRLYWYRQTLGQGPEFLTYFQNEAQLEKSRLLSDRFSAERPKGSFSTLEIQRTEQGDSAMYLCASTQGAGANVLTFGAGSRLTVL.

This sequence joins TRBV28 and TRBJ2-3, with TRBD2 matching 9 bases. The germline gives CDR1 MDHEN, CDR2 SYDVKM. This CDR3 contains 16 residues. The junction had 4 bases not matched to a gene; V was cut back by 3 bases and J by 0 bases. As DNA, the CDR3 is TGTGCCAGCAGTTTCTCCCTAGCGGGGAGCACAGATACGCAGTATTTT. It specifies CASSFSLAGSTDTQYF.

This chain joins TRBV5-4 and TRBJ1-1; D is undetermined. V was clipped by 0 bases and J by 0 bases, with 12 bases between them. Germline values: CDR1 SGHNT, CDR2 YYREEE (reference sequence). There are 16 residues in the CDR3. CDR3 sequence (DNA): TGTGCCAGCAGCTTGGGGCAGCTTGACATGAACACTGAAGCTTTCTTT. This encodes CASSLGQLDMNTEAFF.

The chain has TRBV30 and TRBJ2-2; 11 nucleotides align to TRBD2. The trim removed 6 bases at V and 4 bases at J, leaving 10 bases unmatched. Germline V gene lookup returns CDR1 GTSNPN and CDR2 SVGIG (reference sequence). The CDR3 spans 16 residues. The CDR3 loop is CACLTSGRLGTGELFF. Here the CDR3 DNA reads TGTGCCTGCCTAACTAGCGGGAGACTCGGCACCGGGGAGCTGTTTTTT.

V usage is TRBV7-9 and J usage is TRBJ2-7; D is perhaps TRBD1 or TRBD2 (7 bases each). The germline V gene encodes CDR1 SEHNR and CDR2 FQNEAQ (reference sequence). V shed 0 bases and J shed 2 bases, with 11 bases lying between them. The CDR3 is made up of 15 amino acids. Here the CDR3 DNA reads TGTGCCAGCAGCTTAGCGGGGGGGACAGCCTACGAGCAGTACTTC. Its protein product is CASSLAGGTAYEQYF. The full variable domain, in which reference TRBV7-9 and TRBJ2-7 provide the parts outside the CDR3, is DTGVSQNPRHKITKRGQNVTFRCDPISEHNRLYWYRQTLGQGPEFLTYFQNEAQLEKSRLLSDRFSAERPKGSFSTLEIQRTEQGDSAMYLCASSLAGGTAYEQYFGPGTRLTVT.

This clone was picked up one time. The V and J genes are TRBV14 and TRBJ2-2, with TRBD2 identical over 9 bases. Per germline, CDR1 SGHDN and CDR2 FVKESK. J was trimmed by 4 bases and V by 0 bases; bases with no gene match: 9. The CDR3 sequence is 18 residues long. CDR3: CASSQDPLAGWGTGELFF. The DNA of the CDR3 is TGTGCCAGCAGCCAAGATCCCCTAGCGGGATGGGGCACCGGGGAGCTGTTTTTT.

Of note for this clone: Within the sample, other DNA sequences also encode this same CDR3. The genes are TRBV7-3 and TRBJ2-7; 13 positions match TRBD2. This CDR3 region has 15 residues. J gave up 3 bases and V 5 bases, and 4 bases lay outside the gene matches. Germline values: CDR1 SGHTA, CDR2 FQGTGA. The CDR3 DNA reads TGTGCCAGCAGCCTCGGACTAGCGGGAGTCTACGAGCAGTACTTC. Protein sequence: CASSLGLAGVYEQYF.

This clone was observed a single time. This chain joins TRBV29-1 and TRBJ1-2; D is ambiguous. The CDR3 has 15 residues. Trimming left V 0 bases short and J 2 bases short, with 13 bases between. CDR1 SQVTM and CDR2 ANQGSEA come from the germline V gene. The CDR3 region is CSVEELPQANYGYTF. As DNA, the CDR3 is TGCAGCGTTGAAGAGCTTCCCCAGGCGAACTATGGCTACACCTTC.

CDR3 in DNA: TGTGCCAGCAGCTCAACCGGGACTAGCGGCTCCTACGAGCAGTACTTC. Residues: CASSSTGTSGSYEQYF. V is TRBV7-8 and J is TRBJ2-7; 11 nucleotides agree with TRBD2. V trimming: 4 bases; J trimming: 0 bases; junction bases outside the gene matches: 5. The germline V gene has CDR1 SGHVS and CDR2 FQNEAQ. The CDR3 sequence is 16 residues long.

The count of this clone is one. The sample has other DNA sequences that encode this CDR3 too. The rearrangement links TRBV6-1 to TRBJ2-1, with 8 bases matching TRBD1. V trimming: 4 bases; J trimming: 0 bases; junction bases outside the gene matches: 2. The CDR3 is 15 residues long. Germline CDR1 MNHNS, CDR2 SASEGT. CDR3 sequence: CASSGDRSSYNEQFF. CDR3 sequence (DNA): TGTGCCAGCAGTGGGGACAGGAGCTCCTACAATGAGCAGTTCTTC.